Listed here are 4 T cell receptor beta chains from one sample, sequenced in a study of blood T cells in healthy people across ages (dated by TCRdb to between 2014 and 2017). Library prep was done by 5' RACE. Sequencing relied on an Illumina HiSeq 2500. The second PCR ran for about 6 to 12 cycles and used a J-beta primer mix along with a sample-barcoded 5' primer. TCRdb took the public reads, trimmed them with fastp at Q25, ran MiXCR for clone calling and kept in-frame beta chains. Records with the same CDR3 protein are collapsed into one entry carrying the most frequent genes and DNA. The sample includes hundreds of thousands of distinct CDR3 sequences, with more than 45% observed a single time. The ten biggest clones cover approximately 13% of the sample. Sequencing was done on a sample of blood. These receptors all stem from an elderly woman in good health.

The sample holds one count of this clonotype. V and J are TRBV29-1 and TRBJ2-3; the D gene could be TRBD1 or TRBD2 (6 bases each). With 6 bases removed from V and 6 bases from J, the gap between germline ends came to 13 bases. Germline V CDR1 and CDR2: SQVTM, ANQGSEA. The CDR3 sequence is 12 residues long. CDR3 sequence reads: CSVRGSGDTQYF. The CDR3 nucleotides are TGCAGCGTGAGGGGGAGCGGGGATACGCAGTATTTT.

As to this clonotype: A much larger clone is a single base away; this may be a read error. The rearrangement links TRBV5-1 to TRBJ1-2, with D hard to call. The CDR3 sequence is 13 residues long. Trimming left V 4 bases short and J 3 bases short, with 10 bases between. CDR1 and CDR2 from the germline V gene are SGHRS and YFSETQ. The CDR3 DNA sequence: TGCGCCAGCAGCGACGGTGGGGACTATGGCTACACCTTC. Its translation is CASSDGGDYGYTF.

This clonotype was detected many times. The rearrangement links TRBV18 to TRBJ2-1; 9 bases line up with TRBD2. Germline CDR1 is KGHSH and CDR2 is LQKENI. The CDR3 covers 15 residues. Trimming cost V 3 bases and J 6 bases; bases outside gene matches: 6. CDR3 coding DNA: TGTGCCAGCTCACCCCCTGCGGGAGGGCTCAATGAGCAGTTCTTC. This encodes CASSPPAGGLNEQFF. The variable domain in full, with the rest retrieved from reference TRBV18 and TRBJ2-1, is NAGVMQNPRHLVRRRGQEARLRCSPMKGHSHVYWYRQLPEEGLKFMVYLQKENIIDESGMPKERFSAEFPKEGPSILRIQQVVRGDSAAYFCASSPPAGGLNEQFFGPGTRLTVL.

The rearrangement joins TRBV4-3 to TRBJ1-6, with TRBD1 identical over 9 bases. Germline V gene sequence: CDR1 LGHNA, CDR2 YSLEER. J lost 6 bases, V lost 2 bases, and 2 bases had no gene match. The CDR3 length is 15 residues. CDR3 sequence (DNA): TGCGCCAGCAGCCAATCGGGACAGGGTAATTCACCCCTCCACTTT. Protein sequence: CASSQSGQGNSPLHF.